This T cell receptor beta chain emerged from a study of T cell repertoires in cytomegalovirus infection. Study-level background: Public TCR beta signatures were indicative of both CMV infection and a matching HLA type. Findings and caveats of the study: There were HLA-C-restricted CMV-specific TCR beta clonotypes dominating the ex vivo response.

TCRdb reprocessed the reads with MiXCR, giving one entry per CDR3 protein. The sample has 480,000 or so distinct CDR3 sequences, 11% seen once. A few counts support this clonotype. The antigen is not known. Sample: PBMCs. The receptor's source is a human donor in good health (CMV status not recorded). Some clones in this sample may be carry-over from other donors' samples.

CDR3 nucleotide sequence: TGTGCCAGCAGCTTGGCCGTAGTCTCTAGCACAGATACGCAGTATTTT. Residues: CASSLAVVSSTDTQYF. The chain carries TRBV5-4 and TRBJ2-3; D gene ambiguous. This CDR3 has 16 amino acids. With 0 bases removed from V and 0 bases from J, the gap between germline ends came to 11 bases. Germline V gene sequence: CDR1 SGHNT, CDR2 YYREEE (reference sequence).